A single sample is the source of the 10 T cell receptor beta chains below, sequenced in a study of T cell clones after liver transplantation. Sequencing used immunoSEQ multiplex PCR; TCRdb keeps in-frame clones, though not all of them. This sample has some 23,000 clones, with 55% to 75% found just once. Specimen: CD4+ T cells from blood, collected before liver transplant. Source of these receptors: a human donor who received a liver transplant.

This chain connects TRBV21-1 to TRBJ1-2; the D call of TRBD1 is as the table states it, not checked on the DNA. TRBV21-1 is described as a pseudogene. The CDR3 extends over 20 amino acids. The CDR3 DNA is TGTGCCAGCAGCAATAATTTGGGTGGGACAGGGCAGGGGGCTAACTATGGCTACACCTTC. Translation: CASSNNLGGTGQGANYGYTF.

The V and J genes are TRBV4-3 and TRBJ2-2; 9 positions match TRBD2. The CDR3 runs 20 residues. Germline V gene data show CDR1 as LGHNA and CDR2 as YSLEER. V shed 1 base and J 2 bases; nucleotides not matched to a gene: 14. The DNA of the CDR3 is TGCGCCAGCAGCCAAGTCCGTTTTCTAAGCGGGAGGTTAAACACCGGGGAGCTGTTTTTT. Translating it yields CASSQVRFLSGRLNTGELFF.

This sequence joins TRBV7-9 and TRBJ2-3; 7 nucleotides match TRBD1. The V gene's germline CDR1 is SEHNR and CDR2 FQNEAQ (reference sequence). The CDR3 loop spans 14 amino acids. The V and J ends lost 3 bases and 3 bases, in that order; junction bases with no gene match: 3. This CDR3 is CASSLGRGTDTQYF. CDR3 nucleotide sequence: TGTGCCAGCAGCTTGGGCAGGGGGACAGATACGCAGTATTTT. The entire variable domain, with the rest obtained from reference TRBV7-9 and TRBJ2-3, is as follows: DTGVSQNPRHKITKRGQNVTFRCDPISEHNRLYWYRQTLGQGPEFLTYFQNEAQLEKSRLLSDRFSAERPKGSFSTLEIQRTEQGDSAMYLCASSLGRGTDTQYFGPGTRLTVL.

The rearrangement links TRBV6-5 to TRBJ1-5, with D possibly matching TRBD1 (5 bases). Germline V gene sequence: CDR1 MNHEY, CDR2 SVGAGI. V was cut by 8 bases and J by 7 bases, with 15 bases left in between. The CDR3 length is 13 residues. Here the CDR3 DNA reads TGTGCCAGCTCAGGGACCACCGGCCAGCCCCAGCATTTT. This translates into CASSGTTGQPQHF.

This chain uses TRBV12-5 with TRBJ2-3, with a weak D call TRBD2 (5 bases). CDR3 length: 21 residues. Per germline, CDR1 LGHNT and CDR2 FRNRAP. With 7 bases removed from V and 1 base from J, the gap between germline ends came to 33 bases. CDR3 region: CASEPRRLKHTGRRGTDTQYF. CDR3 sequence (DNA): TGTGCTAGTGAACCTAGGAGGTTGAAGCATACGGGCCGTCGGGGCACAGATACGCAGTATTTT. Variable domain in full (rest from reference TRBV12-5 and TRBJ2-3): DARVTQTPRHKVTEMGQEVTMRCQPILGHNTVFWYRQTMMQGLELLAYFRNRAPLDDSGMPKDRFSAEMPDATLATLKIQPSEPRDSAVYFCASEPRRLKHTGRRGTDTQYFGPGTRLTVL.

In its sample, this clone ranks as medium-sized. The chain couples TRBV19 to TRBJ2-7; 9 positions agree with TRBD1. J was trimmed by 2 bases and V by 1 base; bases with no gene match: 3. From germline, CDR1 is LNHDA and CDR2 SQIVND (reference sequence). This CDR3 is 15 amino acids long. The CDR3 is CASSIGGQGTYEQYF. The DNA for the CDR3 is TGTGCCAGTAGTATAGGGGGACAGGGAACCTACGAGCAGTACTTC.

The chain recombines TRBV29-1 with TRBJ1-5, with 7 positions matching TRBD1. V lost 6 bases and J lost 2; bases outside the gene matches: 7. The CDR3 sequence is 14 residues long. Germline V lookup: CDR1 SQVTM, CDR2 ANQGSEA. The CDR3 loop reads CSVATGTGNQPQHF. The DNA of the CDR3 is TGCAGCGTGGCAACCGGGACAGGCAATCAGCCCCAGCATTTT.

This clone occurred a few times. V gene TRBV5-6 combines with J gene TRBJ1-1, with a weak D call TRBD1 (6 bases). Germline V gene lookup returns CDR1 SGHDT and CDR2 YYEEEE. V dropped 4 bases and J dropped 1 base, with 11 bases sitting between them. This CDR3 contains 14 residues. The CDR3 region has the DNA TGTGCCAGCAGCATCCGGGACAAGAACACTGAAGCTTTCTTT. As protein: CASSIRDKNTEAFF.

The chain links TRBV4-3 to TRBJ1-1; 8 bases map to TRBD1. This CDR3 region has 14 residues. CDR1 is LGHNA, CDR2 YSLEER, per germline. With V trimmed by 3 bases and J by 6 bases, 6 bases remained unmatched. The CDR3 spells CASSQTGAQPEAFF. For the CDR3, the DNA is TGCGCCAGCAGCCAGACAGGGGCCCAGCCTGAAGCTTTCTTT.

This clone has more than one count but fewer than ten. The chain links TRBV7-2 to TRBJ2-6; D is unresolved. The V end lost 3 bases, the J end lost 2 bases, and 2 bases lay between the germline ends. This CDR3 has 13 residues. In germline, CDR1 is SGHTA, CDR2 FQGNSA. This chain's CDR3 is CASSFTGANVLTF. Written as DNA, the CDR3 is TGTGCCAGCAGCTTTACTGGGGCCAACGTCCTGACTTTC.